This entry concerns a single T cell receptor (beta chain). At the DNA level, this CDR3 is encoded by other sequences in the same sample as well. In the naive CD8 group, cells lacked CD45RO and were positively selected for CCR7, so terminally differentiated effector memory CD45RA+ cells were left out. This record comes from a study of shared clonotypes between healthy human individuals. Germline-derived CDR1 and CDR2 are MGHRA and YSYEKL. Trimming took 3 bases from V and 1 from J, leaving 7 bases between them. The CDR3 covers 13 residues. The table came from immunoSEQ multiplex PCR; TCRdb's copy has only in-frame clones and leaves some out. This table has about 1,900,000 clones, roughly 94% appearing once.

J is TRBJ2-7 and V is TRBV4-1, with D perhaps matching TRBD2 (5 bases). The source is a man younger than 30 in good health. The sample comprised naive CD8+ T cells sorted from blood. The CDR3: CASSQSGSYEQYF. As DNA, the CDR3 is TGCGCCAGCAGCCAGTCGGGGTCCTACGAGCAGTACTTC.